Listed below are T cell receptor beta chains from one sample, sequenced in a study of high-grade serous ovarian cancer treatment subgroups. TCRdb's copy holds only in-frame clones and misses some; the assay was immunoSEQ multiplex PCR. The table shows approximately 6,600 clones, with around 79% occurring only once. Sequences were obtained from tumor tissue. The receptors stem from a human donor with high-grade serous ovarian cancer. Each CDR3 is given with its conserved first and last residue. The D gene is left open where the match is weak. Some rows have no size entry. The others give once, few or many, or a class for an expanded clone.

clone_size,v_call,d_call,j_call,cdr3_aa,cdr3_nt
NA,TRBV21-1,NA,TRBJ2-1,CASSKFPLRYHGRVLKFF,TGTGCCAGCAGCAAGTTTCCCCTAAGGTATCATGGGCGGGTCTTGAAGTTCTTC
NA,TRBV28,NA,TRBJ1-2,CASSLSRPTGNYGYTF,TGTGCCAGCAGTTTATCCCGGCCGACCGGGAACTATGGCTACACCTTC
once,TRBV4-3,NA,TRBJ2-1,CASSPQRNAYYWQFF,TGCGCCAGCAGCCCGCAAAGGAACGCCTATTATTGGCAGTTCTTC
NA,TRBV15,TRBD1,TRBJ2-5,CATSREGTGGAKTQYF,TGTGCCACCAGCAGAGAAGGGACAGGGGGCGCGAAGACCCAGTACTTC
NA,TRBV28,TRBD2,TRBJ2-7,CASSGLVIYEQYF,TGTGCCAGCAGTGGACTAGTCATCTACGAGCAGTACTTC
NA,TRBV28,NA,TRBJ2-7,CASGTGPREQYF,TGTGCCAGCGGGACCGGGCCACGCGAGCAGTACTTC
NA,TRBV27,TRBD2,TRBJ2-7,CASSPLAGQTGYEQYF,TGTGCCAGCAGTCCCCTAGCGGGCCAAACTGGCTACGAGCAGTACTTC
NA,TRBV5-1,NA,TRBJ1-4,CASSLGGTRNEKLFF,TGCGCCAGCAGCTTGGGCGGGACACGGAATGAAAAACTGTTTTTT
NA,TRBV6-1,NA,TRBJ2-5,CASSGDIQETQYF,TGTGCCAGCAGTGGGGACATCCAAGAGACCCAGTACTTC
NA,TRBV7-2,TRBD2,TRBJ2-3,CASSLSGTSTDTQYF,TGTGCCAGCAGCTTGAGCGGGACTAGCACAGATACGCAGTATTTT
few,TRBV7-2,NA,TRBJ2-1,CASSHTAEPYNEQFF,TGTGCCAGCAGCCACACCGCCGAACCCTACAATGAGCAGTTCTTC
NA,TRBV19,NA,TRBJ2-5,CASSIVPGRTNQETQYF,TGTGCCAGTAGTATAGTACCGGGACGGACCAACCAAGAGACCCAGTACTTC
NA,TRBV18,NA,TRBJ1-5,CASSPRAGQPQHF,TGTGCCAGCTCACCCAGGGCGGGTCAGCCCCAGCATTTT
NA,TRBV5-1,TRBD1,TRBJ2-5,CASRGTAISQYF,TGCGCCAGCAGGGGGACAGCGATTTCGCAGTACTTC
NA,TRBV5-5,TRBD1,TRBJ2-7,CASSRSWTGDYEQYF,TGTGCCAGCAGCCGCTCCTGGACAGGGGACTACGAGCAGTACTTC
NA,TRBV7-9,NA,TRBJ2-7,CASGDGSYEQYF,TGTGCCAGCGGTGACGGCTCCTACGAGCAGTACTTC
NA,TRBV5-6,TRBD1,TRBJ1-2,CASSLDRENYGYTF,TGTGCCAGCAGCCTGGACAGGGAGAACTATGGCTACACCTTC
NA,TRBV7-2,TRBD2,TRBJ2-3,CASSLVAGGFPGDTQYF,TGTGCCAGCAGCTTAGTAGCGGGGGGGTTCCCGGGTGATACGCAGTATTTT
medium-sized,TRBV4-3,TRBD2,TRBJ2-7,CASSQDTSGDSYEQYF,TGCGCCAGCAGCCAAGATACCAGCGGGGACTCCTACGAGCAGTACTTC
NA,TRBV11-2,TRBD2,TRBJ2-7,CASSLSVGRTSGAYEQYF,TGTGCCAGCAGCTTAAGCGTGGGCAGGACTAGCGGAGCCTACGAGCAGTACTTC
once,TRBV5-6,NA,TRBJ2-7,CASSHRGLSYEQYF,TGTGCCAGCAGCCACCGGGGGCTCTCCTACGAGCAGTACTTC
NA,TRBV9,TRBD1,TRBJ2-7,CASSVGSGQGYEQYF,TGTGCCAGCAGCGTAGGGTCGGGACAGGGCTACGAGCAGTACTTC
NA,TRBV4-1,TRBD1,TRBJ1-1,CASLGDRAMNTEAFF,TGCGCCAGCCTCGGGGACAGAGCAATGAACACTGAAGCTTTCTTT
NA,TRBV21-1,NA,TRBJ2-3,CASSKRGASERGTQYF,TGTGCCAGCAGCAAAAGGGGGGCCTCAGAGAGGGGTACGCAGTATTTT
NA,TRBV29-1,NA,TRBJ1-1,CSVEDSWMNTEAFF,TGCAGCGTTGAAGACTCGTGGATGAACACTGAAGCTTTCTTT
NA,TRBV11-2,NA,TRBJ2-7,CASSLWIPHLYEQYF,TGTGCCAGCAGCTTATGGATACCACACCTCTACGAGCAGTACTTC
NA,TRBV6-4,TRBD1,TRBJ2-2,CASSDGTGGATGELFF,TGTGCCAGCAGTGACGGAACAGGGGGCGCGACCGGGGAGCTGTTTTTT
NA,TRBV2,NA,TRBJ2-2,CASKGQTYTGELFF,TGTGCCAGCAAAGGCCAAACCTACACCGGGGAGCTGTTTTTT
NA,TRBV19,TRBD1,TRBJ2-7,CASRPRTGLYEQYF,TGTGCCAGTAGGCCCCGGACAGGGCTTTACGAGCAGTACTTC